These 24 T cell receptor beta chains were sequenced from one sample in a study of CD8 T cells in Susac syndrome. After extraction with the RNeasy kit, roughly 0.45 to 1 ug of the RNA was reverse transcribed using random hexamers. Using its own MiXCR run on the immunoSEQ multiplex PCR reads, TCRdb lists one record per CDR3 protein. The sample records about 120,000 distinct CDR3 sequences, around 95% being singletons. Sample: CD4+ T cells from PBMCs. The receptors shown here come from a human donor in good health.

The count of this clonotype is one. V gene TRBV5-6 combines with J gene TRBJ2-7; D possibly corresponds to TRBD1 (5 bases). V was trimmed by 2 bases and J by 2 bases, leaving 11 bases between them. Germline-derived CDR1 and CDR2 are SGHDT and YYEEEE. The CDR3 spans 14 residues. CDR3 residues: CASSFLLGAYEQYF. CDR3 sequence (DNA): TGTGCCAGCAGCTTTCTCCTAGGGGCCTACGAGCAGTACTTC.

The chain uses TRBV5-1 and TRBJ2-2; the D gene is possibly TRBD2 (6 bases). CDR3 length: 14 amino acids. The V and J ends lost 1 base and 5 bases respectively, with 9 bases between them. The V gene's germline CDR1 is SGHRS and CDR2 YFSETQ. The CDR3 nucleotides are TGCGCCAGCAGCTTGTACGGAGGGACCGGGGAGCTGTTTTTT. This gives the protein CASSLYGGTGELFF.

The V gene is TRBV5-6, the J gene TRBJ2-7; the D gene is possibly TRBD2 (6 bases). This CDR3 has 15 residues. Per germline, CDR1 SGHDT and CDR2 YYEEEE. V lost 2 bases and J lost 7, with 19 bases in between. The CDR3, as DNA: TGTGCCAGCAGCTTAGATAGGAGGGGTTCCACAGAGCAGTACTTC. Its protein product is CASSLDRRGSTEQYF.

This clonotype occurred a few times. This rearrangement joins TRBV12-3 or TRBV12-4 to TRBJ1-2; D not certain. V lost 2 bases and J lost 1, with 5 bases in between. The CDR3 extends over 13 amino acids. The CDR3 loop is CASSLSNNYGYTF. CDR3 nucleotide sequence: TGTGCCAGCAGTTTATCCAATAACTATGGCTACACCTTC.

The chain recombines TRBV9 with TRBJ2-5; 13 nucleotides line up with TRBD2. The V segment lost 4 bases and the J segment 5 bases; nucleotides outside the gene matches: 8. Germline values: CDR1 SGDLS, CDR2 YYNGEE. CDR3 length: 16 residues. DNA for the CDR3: TGTGCCAGCAGCTTGACTAGCGGGAGGTCGGGGGAGACCCAGTACTTC. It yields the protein CASSLTSGRSGETQYF.

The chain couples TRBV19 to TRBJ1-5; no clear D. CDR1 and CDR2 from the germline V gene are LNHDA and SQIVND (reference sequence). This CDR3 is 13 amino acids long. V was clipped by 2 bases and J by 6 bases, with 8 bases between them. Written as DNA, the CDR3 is TGTGCCAGTAGTATATCGGGTAGTCAGCCCCAGCATTTT. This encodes CASSISGSQPQHF.

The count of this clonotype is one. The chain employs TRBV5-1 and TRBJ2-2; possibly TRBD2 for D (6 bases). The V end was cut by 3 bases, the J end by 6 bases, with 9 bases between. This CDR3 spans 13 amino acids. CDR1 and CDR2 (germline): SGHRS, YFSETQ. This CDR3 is CASSYLASGELFF. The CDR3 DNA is TGCGCCAGCAGCTATCTAGCGTCCGGGGAGCTGTTTTTT.

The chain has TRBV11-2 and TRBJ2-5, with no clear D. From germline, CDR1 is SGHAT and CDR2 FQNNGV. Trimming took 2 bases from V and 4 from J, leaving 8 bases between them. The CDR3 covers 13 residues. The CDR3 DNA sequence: TGTGCCAGCAGCTTATTCGTGGGAGAGACCCAGTACTTC. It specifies CASSLFVGETQYF.

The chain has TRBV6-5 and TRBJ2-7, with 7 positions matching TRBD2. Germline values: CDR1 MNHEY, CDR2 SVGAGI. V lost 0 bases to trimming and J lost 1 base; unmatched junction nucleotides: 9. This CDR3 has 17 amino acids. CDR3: CASSYSMGGSGSYEQYF. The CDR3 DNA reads TGTGCCAGCAGTTACTCGATGGGGGGGTCGGGGTCCTACGAGCAGTACTTC.

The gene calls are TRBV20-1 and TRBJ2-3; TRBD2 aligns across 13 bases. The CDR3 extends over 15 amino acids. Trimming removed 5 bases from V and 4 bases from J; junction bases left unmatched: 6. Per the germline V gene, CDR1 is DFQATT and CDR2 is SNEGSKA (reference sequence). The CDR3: CSAFRTSGSADTQYF. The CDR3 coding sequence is TGCAGTGCTTTCCGGACTAGCGGGAGTGCAGATACGCAGTATTTT.

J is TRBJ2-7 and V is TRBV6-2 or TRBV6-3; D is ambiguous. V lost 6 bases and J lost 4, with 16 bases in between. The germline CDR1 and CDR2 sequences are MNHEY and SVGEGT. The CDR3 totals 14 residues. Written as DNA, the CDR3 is TGTGCCAGCAGAAAGGGTGCGGTGGGATACGAGCAGTACTTC. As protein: CASRKGAVGYEQYF.

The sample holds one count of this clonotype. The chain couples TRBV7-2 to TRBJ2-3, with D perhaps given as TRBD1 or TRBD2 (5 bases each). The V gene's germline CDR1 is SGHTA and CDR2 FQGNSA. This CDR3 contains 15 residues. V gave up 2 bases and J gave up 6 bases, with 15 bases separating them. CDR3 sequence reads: CASSLSWGSLDTQYF. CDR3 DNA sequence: TGTGCCAGCAGCTTATCTTGGGGGAGCCTCGATACGCAGTATTTT.

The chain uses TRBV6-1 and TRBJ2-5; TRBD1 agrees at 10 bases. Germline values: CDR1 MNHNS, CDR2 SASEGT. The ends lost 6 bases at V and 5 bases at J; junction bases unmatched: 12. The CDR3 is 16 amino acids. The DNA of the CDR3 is TGTGCCAGCAGCGCCCGCCCCGGACAGGGGGGGGAGACCCAGTACTTC. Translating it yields CASSARPGQGGETQYF.

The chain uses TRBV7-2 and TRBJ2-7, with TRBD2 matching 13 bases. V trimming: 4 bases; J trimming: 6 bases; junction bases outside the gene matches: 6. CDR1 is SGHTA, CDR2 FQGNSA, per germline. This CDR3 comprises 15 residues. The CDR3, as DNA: TGTGCCAGCAGCTACCGGACTAGCGGGAGCCCCGAGCAGTACTTC. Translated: CASSYRTSGSPEQYF.

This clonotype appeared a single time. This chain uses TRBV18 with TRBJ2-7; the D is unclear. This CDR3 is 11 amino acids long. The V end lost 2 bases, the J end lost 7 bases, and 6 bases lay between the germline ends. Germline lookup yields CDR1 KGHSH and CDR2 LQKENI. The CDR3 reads CASSPGEEQYF. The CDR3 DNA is TGTGCCAGCTCACCAGGAGAAGAGCAGTACTTC.

CDR3 in amino acids: CASTSDRKETQYF. The CDR3 DNA reads TGTGCCAGCACCTCGGACAGAAAAGAGACCCAGTACTTC. The V gene is TRBV5-6, the J gene TRBJ2-5; D may be TRBD1 (6 bases). The V end lost 6 bases, the J end lost 3 bases, and 12 bases lay between the germline ends. In germline, CDR1 is SGHDT, CDR2 YYEEEE. This CDR3 has 13 amino acids. Variable domain in full (rest from reference TRBV5-6 and TRBJ2-5): DAGVTQSPTHLIKTRGQQVTLRCSPKSGHDTVSWYQQALGQGPQFIFQYYEEEERQRGNFPDRFSGHQFPNYSSELNVNALLLGDSALYLCASTSDRKETQYFGPGTRLLVL.

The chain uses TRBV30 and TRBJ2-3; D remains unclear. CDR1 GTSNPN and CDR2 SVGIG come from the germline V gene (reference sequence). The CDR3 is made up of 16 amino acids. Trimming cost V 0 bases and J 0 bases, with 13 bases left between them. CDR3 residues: CAWSVLSLASTDTQYF. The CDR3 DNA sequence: TGTGCCTGGAGTGTACTCTCGTTGGCTAGCACAGATACGCAGTATTTT.

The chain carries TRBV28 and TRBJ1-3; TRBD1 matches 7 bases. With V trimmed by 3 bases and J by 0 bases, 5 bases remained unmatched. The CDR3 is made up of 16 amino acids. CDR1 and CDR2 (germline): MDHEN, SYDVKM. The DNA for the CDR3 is TGTGCCAGCAGTTTTGGGGGACAGAGCTCTGGAAACACCATATATTTT. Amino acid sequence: CASSFGGQSSGNTIYF.

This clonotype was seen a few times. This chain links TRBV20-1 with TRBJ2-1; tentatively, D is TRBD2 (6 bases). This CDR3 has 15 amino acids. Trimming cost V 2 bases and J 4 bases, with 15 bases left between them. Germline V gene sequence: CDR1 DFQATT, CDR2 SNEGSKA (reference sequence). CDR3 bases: TGCAGTGCTAGAAAGTCTAGCGCTGTTTACAATGAGCAGTTCTTC. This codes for CSARKSSAVYNEQFF.

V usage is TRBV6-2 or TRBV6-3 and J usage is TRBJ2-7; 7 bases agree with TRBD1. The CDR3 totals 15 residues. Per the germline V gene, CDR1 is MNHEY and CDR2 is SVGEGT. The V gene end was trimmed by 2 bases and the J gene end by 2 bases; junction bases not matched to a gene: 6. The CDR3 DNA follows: TGTGCCAGCAGTTACGGAAAGGGACAGACCTACGAGCAGTACTTC. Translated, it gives CASSYGKGQTYEQYF.

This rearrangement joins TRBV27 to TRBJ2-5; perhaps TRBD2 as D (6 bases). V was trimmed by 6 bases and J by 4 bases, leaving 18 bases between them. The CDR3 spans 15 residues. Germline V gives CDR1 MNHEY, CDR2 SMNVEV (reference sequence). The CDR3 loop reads CASSLLARGGETQYF. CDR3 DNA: TGTGCCAGCAGCCTTCTAGCAAGGGGAGGAGAGACCCAGTACTTC.

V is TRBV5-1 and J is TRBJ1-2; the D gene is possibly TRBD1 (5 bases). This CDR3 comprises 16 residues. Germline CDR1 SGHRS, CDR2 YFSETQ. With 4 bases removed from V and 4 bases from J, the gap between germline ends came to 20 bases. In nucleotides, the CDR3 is TGCGCCAGCAGCCCGGATGCCGGGACGGGGGGCTATGGCTACACCTTC. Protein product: CASSPDAGTGGYGYTF. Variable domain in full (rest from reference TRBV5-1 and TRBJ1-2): KAGVTQTPRYLIKTRGQQVTLSCSPISGHRSVSWYQQTPGQGLQFLFEYFSETQRNKGNFPGRFSGRQFSNSRSEMNVSTLELGDSALYLCASSPDAGTGGYGYTFGSGTRLTVV.

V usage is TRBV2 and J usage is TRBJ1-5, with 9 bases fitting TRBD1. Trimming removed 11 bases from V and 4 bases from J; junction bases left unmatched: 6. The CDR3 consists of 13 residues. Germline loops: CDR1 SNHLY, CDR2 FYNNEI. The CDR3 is CASRDRENQPQHF. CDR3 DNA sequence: TGTGCCTCCCGGGACAGGGAGAATCAGCCCCAGCATTTT.

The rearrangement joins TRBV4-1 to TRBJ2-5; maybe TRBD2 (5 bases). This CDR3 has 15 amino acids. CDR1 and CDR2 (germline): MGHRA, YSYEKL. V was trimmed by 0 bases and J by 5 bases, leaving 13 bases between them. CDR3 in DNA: TGCGCCAGCAGCCAAGAGAAGGTTGGGGAGGAGACCCAGTACTTC. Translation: CASSQEKVGEETQYF.